The rows below give T cell receptor beta chains drawn from one sample of a study of blood T cell repertoires in COVID-19. Method: immunoSEQ multiplex PCR; TCRdb's copy keeps in-frame clones and lacks some. The sample gives 130,000 to 150,000 clones, roughly four fifths of which show up once; approximately 16% is in the top ten. Sequenced: peripheral blood. These receptors originate from a human donor with acute or convalescent COVID-19. The donor label of this sample is uncertain. Both conserved end residues are part of each CDR3. Each record gives: D gene, J gene, V gene, CDR3 length, clone size, CDR3 DNA, CDR3 protein. A D gene is named only where the DNA matches it firmly. Clone size, where shown, is once, few, many, or a class for clones that have expanded.

>TRBD2|TRBJ2-2|TRBV30|16|once
TGTGCCTCTGTGGTGGGAGGGAATATGCAGACCGGGGAGCTGTTTTTT
CASVVGGNMQTGELFF
>TRBD1|TRBJ2-7|TRBV27|14|once
TGTGCCAGCTACACAGGGGCCCCCTCCTACGAGCAGTACTTC
CASYTGAPSYEQYF
>-|TRBJ1-2|TRBV6-2/TRBV6-3|13|-
TGTGCCAGCAGTATGGAGGGACCCTATGGCTACACCTTC
CASSMEGPYGYTF
>TRBD1|TRBJ2-2|TRBV7-3|16|-
TGTGCCAGCAGCCCGAAACAGGGGGCGACCACCGGGGAGCTGTTTTTT
CASSPKQGATTGELFF
>TRBD2|TRBJ2-1|TRBV7-9|17|-
TGTGCCAGCAGCTTAGCAGGTCTAGCGGGGGGCGTTAATGAGCAGTTCTTC
CASSLAGLAGGVNEQFF
>-|TRBJ1-5|TRBV2|15|-
TGTGCCAGCAGTGAAAACCAGTTAAGCAATCAGCCCCAGCATTTT
CASSENQLSNQPQHF
>TRBD1|TRBJ2-1|TRBV9|15|-
TGTGCCAGCAGCCCCCAAGCCCCTGGACAGGGCGACCTCTTCTTC
CASSPQAPGQGDLFF
>TRBD1|TRBJ1-2|TRBV13|14|-
TGTGCCAGCAGCCGAACCGACAGGGGGAATGGCTACACCTTC
CASSRTDRGNGYTF
>TRBD1|TRBJ2-5|TRBV7-7|13|-
TGTGCCAGCAGCCACGACAGGGGGGCGACCCAGTACTTC
CASSHDRGATQYF
>TRBD1|TRBJ2-7|TRBV18|15|-
TGTGCCAGCTCACCACGGGACAGCTTCTCCTACGAGCAGTACTTC
CASSPRDSFSYEQYF
>TRBD1|TRBJ1-4|TRBV7-2|15|-
TGTGCCAGCAGCTTTGGGACAGTTAAAAATGAAAAACTGTTTTTT
CASSFGTVKNEKLFF